The next 17 T cell receptor beta chains were all read from a single sample in a study of cytomegalovirus exposure and HLA in healthy donors. PCR involved 60 Vbeta and 13 Jbeta primers. Sequencing was performed with immunoSEQ multiplex PCR; in TCRdb, only in-frame clones are kept and a portion is missing. The table lists over 150,000 clones, roughly 77% of them singletons, with roughly 8% in the top ten. Sequencing input: PBMCs. These receptors came from a man in his thirties or forties in good health and CMV-seropositive.

This sequence joins TRBV19 and TRBJ1-5; no clear D gene. CDR1 and CDR2 (germline): LNHDA, SQIVND (reference sequence). The CDR3 totals 14 residues. Trimming shortened V by 3 bases and J by 0 bases, and 6 bases separated the two germline ends. CDR3 protein: CASSMTISNQPQHF. CDR3 in DNA: TGTGCCAGTAGTATGACAATTAGCAATCAGCCCCAGCATTTT. Filled out from reference TRBV19 and TRBJ1-5, the complete variable domain reads DGGITQSPKYLFRKEGQNVTLSCEQNLNHDAMYWYRQDPGQGLRLIYYSQIVNDFQKGDIAEGYSVSREKKESFPLTVTSAQKNPTAFYLCASSMTISNQPQHFGDGTRLSIL.

This chain connects TRBV5-4 to TRBJ2-7, with TRBD1 identical over 8 bases. CDR1 is SGHNT, CDR2 YYREEE, per germline (reference sequence). The CDR3 loop spans 16 amino acids. The V gene end was trimmed by 3 bases and the J gene end by 2 bases; junction bases not matched to a gene: 10. The DNA for the CDR3 is TGTGCCAGCAGCTCCCCAGGGGGCACACGACCCTACGAGCAGTACTTC. This translates into CASSSPGGTRPYEQYF.

V and J are TRBV18 and TRBJ2-1, with a weak D call TRBD2 (6 bases). The CDR3 runs 15 residues. Trimming cost V 4 bases and J 6 bases, with 16 bases left between them. CDR1 is KGHSH and CDR2 is LQKENI in the germline V gene. As DNA, the CDR3 is TGTGCCAGCTCACTGACTAGTAAGGTTGGCAATGAGCAGTTCTTC. As protein: CASSLTSKVGNEQFF.

The V call is TRBV6-5, the J call TRBJ2-7, with a possible D match to TRBD1 (5 bases). V was clipped by 8 bases and J by 0 bases, with 14 bases between them. This CDR3 region has 14 residues. Germline V gene sequence: CDR1 MNHEY, CDR2 SVGAGI. The CDR3 sequence: CASGSRRGSYEQYF. The CDR3 bases are TGTGCCAGCGGCTCGAGAAGGGGCTCCTACGAGCAGTACTTC.

The gene calls are TRBV6-4 and TRBJ2-5; TRBD2 agrees at 9 bases. Germline V lookup: CDR1 MRHNA, CDR2 SNTAGT. There are 13 residues in the CDR3. The J segment lost 4 bases and the V segment lost 3 bases, leaving 0 bases of the junction unmatched. CDR3 loop: CASSEAGGETQYF. Here the CDR3 DNA reads TGTGCCAGCAGTGAAGCGGGAGGAGAGACCCAGTACTTC.

This clone was counted a single time. The chain combines TRBV2 with TRBJ1-4; no definite D call. CDR3 length equals 13 residues. The ends were cut back, 8 bases at V and 7 bases at J, with 14 bases in the middle. CDR1 is SNHLY and CDR2 is FYNNEI in the germline V gene. Written as DNA, the CDR3 is TGTGCCAGCCGGACTGCCGTGCCTGAAAAACTGTTTTTT. It codes for CASRTAVPEKLFF.

The CDR3 reads CASSLAQPNTEAFF. In DNA form, the CDR3 reads TGCGCCAGCAGCTTGGCACAGCCCAACACTGAAGCTTTCTTT. The rearrangement uses TRBV5-1 and TRBJ1-1; D not certain. The CDR3 is 14 residues long. The V gene lost 0 bases and the J gene lost 2 bases, with 8 bases spanning the gap. Germline CDR1 reads SGHRS; CDR2 reads YFSETQ.

The V call is TRBV19, the J call TRBJ1-1; TRBD1 aligns across 7 bases. The V segment lost 8 bases and the J segment 1 base; nucleotides outside the gene matches: 4. This CDR3 contains 13 residues. From germline, CDR1 is LNHDA and CDR2 SQIVND (reference sequence). In DNA form, the CDR3 reads TGTGCCAGTGGGCCAGGGGGGAACACTGAAGCTTTCTTT. It yields the protein CASGPGGNTEAFF.

The V and J genes are TRBV4-2 and TRBJ2-7, with D tentatively TRBD2 (5 bases). The CDR3 extends over 17 amino acids. In germline, CDR1 is LGHNA, CDR2 YNFKEQ. Trimming stripped 0 bases from V and 1 base from J, with 16 bases between. CDR3 bases: TGTGCCAGCAGCCAAGAGGAGGCCTCTATAAGGTCCTACGAGCAGTACTTC. It is translated as CASSQEEASIRSYEQYF.

The chain recombines TRBV14 with TRBJ1-2; TRBD1 agrees at 8 bases. Germline-derived CDR1 and CDR2 are SGHDN and FVKESK. This CDR3 has 12 amino acids. V trimming: 5 bases; J trimming: 9 bases; junction bases outside the gene matches: 5. This CDR3 reads CASSSGQGRYTF. CDR3 DNA sequence: TGTGCCAGCAGCTCTGGACAGGGACGCTACACCTTC.

The chain joins TRBV2 to TRBJ1-1; 8 bases line up with TRBD1. Germline-derived CDR1 and CDR2 are SNHLY and FYNNEI. V shed 6 bases, J shed 3 bases, and the junction held 3 bases outside the gene matches. There are 13 residues in the CDR3. The CDR3 region has the DNA TGTGCCAGCAGGACACAGGGGGACACTGAAGCTTTCTTT. Protein: CASRTQGDTEAFF.

The J gene is TRBJ2-7, the V gene TRBV2, with D possibly being TRBD1 (6 bases). CDR1 and CDR2 (germline): SNHLY, FYNNEI. The CDR3 contains 14 residues. The ends were cut back, 3 bases at V and 3 bases at J, with 12 bases in the middle. The DNA of the CDR3 is TGTGCCAGCAGTGAGGGGTCCAGGGGCTACGAGCAGTACTTC. It yields the protein CASSEGSRGYEQYF. Variable domain in full (rest from reference TRBV2 and TRBJ2-7): EPEVTQTPSHQVTQMGQEVILRCVPISNHLYFYWYRQILGQKVEFLVSFYNNEISEKSEIFDDQFSVERPDGSNFTLKIRSTKLEDSAMYFCASSEGSRGYEQYFGPGTRLTVT.

The chain employs TRBV19 and TRBJ1-5; D remains unclear. The V gene's germline CDR1 is LNHDA and CDR2 SQIVND (reference sequence). Deletions cut 3 bases from V and 3 bases from J, with 6 bases between. The CDR3 totals 13 residues. CDR3 amino acids: CASSIGDNQPQHF. The CDR3 bases are TGTGCCAGTAGTATCGGAGACAATCAGCCCCAGCATTTT. Supplemented by reference TRBV19 and TRBJ1-5, the full variable domain reads DGGITQSPKYLFRKEGQNVTLSCEQNLNHDAMYWYRQDPGQGLRLIYYSQIVNDFQKGDIAEGYSVSREKKESFPLTVTSAQKNPTAFYLCASSIGDNQPQHFGDGTRLSIL.

The V gene is TRBV6-5, the J gene TRBJ2-2; 10 nucleotides agree with TRBD1. This CDR3 region has 15 residues. Per germline, CDR1 MNHEY and CDR2 SVGAGI. Trimming took 7 bases from V and 3 from J; bases not matched to a gene: 5. CDR3 in amino acids: CASMSGTGDTGELFF. The CDR3 nucleotides read TGTGCCAGCATGTCCGGGACAGGGGACACCGGGGAGCTGTTTTTT.

The V call is TRBV5-1, the J call TRBJ2-6, with a possible D match to TRBD1 (6 bases). Trimming took 6 bases from V and 0 from J, leaving 7 bases between them. The CDR3 covers 14 residues. CDR1 is SGHRS and CDR2 is YFSETQ in the germline V gene. CDR3 sequence: CASTQGSGANVLTF. CDR3 sequence (DNA): TGCGCCAGCACACAGGGCTCTGGGGCCAACGTCCTGACTTTC.

This sequence joins TRBV5-4 and TRBJ2-2; no reliable D call. The CDR3 has 14 amino acids. Trimming stripped 0 bases from V and 4 bases from J, with 7 bases between. Germline V gene lookup returns CDR1 SGHNT and CDR2 YYREEE (reference sequence). The CDR3 sequence is CASSLELITGELFF. The CDR3 bases are TGTGCCAGCAGCTTGGAGCTGATCACCGGGGAGCTGTTTTTT.

The chain combines TRBV6-5 with TRBJ1-4; D is unclear. CDR1 and CDR2 from the germline V gene are MNHEY and SVGAGI. CDR3 size: 14 residues. V lost 5 bases and J lost 0, with 7 bases in between. In DNA, the CDR3 is TGTGCCAGCAGTCCGGGAGCAACTAATGAAAAACTGTTTTTT. Translation gives CASSPGATNEKLFF.